The rows below give T cell receptor beta chains drawn from one sample of a study of T cell repertoires in cytomegalovirus infection. TCRdb reprocessed the reads via MiXCR and lists one record per CDR3 protein. The sample contains about 360,000 distinct CDR3 sequences, 15% to 20% of which appear only once. Specimen: PBMCs. These TCRs come from a human donor in good health (CMV status not recorded). Some clones in this sample may be carry-over from other donors' samples. Each CDR3 is given with its conserved first and last residue.

V	J	CDR3
TRBV30	TRBJ1-6	CAGRQECNSPLHF
TRBV29-1	TRBJ1-2	CSVEDTGAGYTF
TRBV11-2	TRBJ2-5	CASSLAFGRGGGYQETQYF
TRBV12-3/TRBV12-4	TRBJ1-5	CASRSGTGAGQPQHF
TRBV15	TRBJ2-3	CATRKAGTTDTQYF
TRBV7-2	TRBJ2-3	CASSSSGGLSTDTQYF
TRBV7-8	TRBJ2-1	CASSLDRLAGGEQFF
TRBV7-2	TRBJ2-3	CASSLAWGAGGDTQYF
TRBV5-3	TRBJ1-4	CASSFAALGKLFF
TRBV19	TRBJ2-1	CASSITSMTNEQFF
TRBV10-3	TRBJ2-5	CAIIEGRLAGVGETQYF
TRBV20-1	TRBJ2-3	CSARDPARRDTDTQYF
TRBV28	TRBJ1-5	CACRYRENQPQHF
TRBV27	TRBJ2-2	CASWAGHNTGELFF
TRBV15	TRBJ2-7	CATSRIRDRGYEQYF
TRBV7-8	TRBJ2-5	CASSPGLAVYQETQYF
TRBV5-5	TRBJ1-1	CASSLEGGTSNTEAFF
TRBV28	TRBJ2-6	CASTGSVGGANVLTF
TRBV7-2	TRBJ1-4	CASSVGGSNEKLFF
TRBV2	TRBJ1-1	CASSYHRSEAFF
TRBV7-6	TRBJ2-1	CASSYRGETEQFF
TRBV7-2	TRBJ2-5	CASSLGRGPYQETQYF